This TCR beta chain was observed in a study of CD4 T cells in relation to SARS-CoV-2 and coronaviruses. Study at large: Negative control cultures got HIV-1 Nef peptides or no peptide. Findings and limits, study-wide: Monoreactive clones expanded significantly more to SARS-CoV-2 than crossreactive clones did.

Note on this clone: What it binds is not known.

This CDR3 has 13 amino acids. Losses at the gene ends were 5 bases for V and 8 bases for J; bases not matched to a gene: 8. CD4+ T cells from unexposed donors were obtained before the COVID-19 pandemic (2011-2018). After approximately 10 days of culture, CD4+ T cells were isolated. As cell numbers allowed, unexposed-donor CD4+ T cells faced SARS-CoV-2 S/N and four cold-coronavirus spikes. Profiling relied on immunoSEQ multiplex PCR, and the TCRdb table lists in-frame clones only, not all of them. Of 9,500 to 11,000 clones listed, 74% were seen once; the top ten hold roughly 18%. The sample comprised CD4+ T cells from PBMCs, cultured in vitro. The sequence derives from a human donor in good health. The chain recombines TRBV12-3 or TRBV12-4 with TRBJ1-2; 7 positions match TRBD1. CDR3 region: CASSLTGERGYTF. Written as DNA, the CDR3 is TGTGCCAGCAGTCTTACAGGGGAACGGGGCTACACCTTC.